This T cell receptor beta chain was identified in a study of blood T cells in healthy people across ages. No fewer than 6 million PBMCs went into each sample. Comment on this clonotype: The target antigen is unknown.

With a J-beta primer mix and a sample-barcoded 5' primer, a second PCR ran about 7 to 12 cycles. The template-switch adaptor was a 5' adaptor with 12 random nucleotides. It tagged each cDNA molecule. TCRdb re-analysed the 5' RACE reads in MiXCR, keeping a single row per CDR3 protein. The sample shows around 1.5 million distinct CDR3 sequences, roughly 60% of them seen only once. Findings of the study overall: Roughly linear declines in TCR beta diversity per million T cells occurred with age. Percentage of naive T cells showed a strong correlation with TCR beta diversity.

This CDR3 has 15 residues. J gave up 7 bases and V 6 bases, and 15 bases lay outside the gene matches. Germline CDR1 MNHEY, CDR2 SVGEGT. Sequences were obtained from blood. This sequence was found in a man younger than 35 in good health. V usage is TRBV6-2 or TRBV6-3 and J usage is TRBJ2-7; 7 bases match TRBD2. In DNA form, the CDR3 reads TGTGCCAGCAGGGCTTGGTCTGCGGGAGCCCCTGAGCAGTACTTC. Translating it yields CASRAWSAGAPEQYF.